The clone carrying this T cell receptor beta chain occurred once. Its cognate antigen is unknown. The sample belongs to a study of a mutant IDH1 vaccine in newly diagnosed glioma. The wider study: During weeks 1, 3, 5, 7, 11, 15, 19 and 23, patients received eight vaccinations. Onset of vaccination occurred 4-6 weeks following radiotherapy alone, or with temozolomide cycles.

Time point given: week 5, during vaccination. Vaccination used 300 ug of mutant IDH1 20-mer peptide per dose, with topical imiquimod. The donors had new WHO grade 3 or 4 astrocytomas; these were IDH1-mutant and ATRX-lost. Generated by immunoSEQ multiplex PCR, the TCRdb table keeps only in-frame clones and is missing some. The sample yields some 35,000 clones, roughly 76% seen once. Germline CDR1 reads MNHNS; CDR2 reads SASEGT. Trimming left V 4 bases short and J 3 bases short, with 15 bases between. The CDR3 is made up of 15 amino acids. Specimen: PBMCs, collected from a glioma patient whose treatment included an IDH1 peptide vaccine. The source of this sequence is a man between 50 and 59 years old with glioma. The chain carries TRBV6-1 and TRBJ1-2, with a possible D match to TRBD1 (5 bases). In DNA form, the CDR3 reads TGTGCCAGCAGTGCGCCCAGGGCGACCTACTATGGCTACACCTTC. Translating gives CASSAPRATYYGYTF.